These 10 T cell receptor beta chains share one sample of origin, sequenced in a study of T cell changes during pregnancy in multiple sclerosis. The method was immunoSEQ multiplex PCR; TCRdb's version includes in-frame clones alone and lacks a portion of them. The sample has tens of thousands of clones; 92% are singletons. The specimen comprised CD8+ T cells from peripheral blood mononuclear cells, sampled in the third trimester of pregnancy. These receptors all come from a female donor with multiple sclerosis, enrolled in a pregnancy study.

The rearrangement links TRBV4-3 to TRBJ2-2; maybe TRBD2 (5 bases). CDR3 length equals 16 residues. Looked up from germline, CDR1 is LGHNA and CDR2 is YSLEER. Trimming removed 4 bases at V and 4 bases at J, with 16 bases between. CDR3 sequence: CASSPYRDLGTGELFF. The CDR3 DNA reads TGCGCCAGCAGCCCCTACCGGGATTTGGGCACCGGGGAGCTGTTTTTT.

J is TRBJ2-2 and V is TRBV7-9; tentative D call: TRBD2 (6 bases). Germline values: CDR1 SEHNR, CDR2 FQNEAQ (reference sequence). Trimming removed 5 bases at V and 4 bases at J, with 14 bases between. The CDR3 spans 15 residues. The CDR3 DNA reads as TGTGCCAGCAGCCCCCCCGCAGCGGGCACCGGGGAGCTGTTTTTT. Protein product: CASSPPAAGTGELFF.

CDR3 bases: TGTGCCAGCAGCAGAAGCGGGAGTGGCGACGAGCAGTACTTC. This gives the protein CASSRSGSGDEQYF. The genes are TRBV6-5 and TRBJ2-7; 8 bases align to TRBD2. The J segment lost 5 bases and the V segment lost 6 bases, leaving 9 bases of the junction unmatched. The CDR3 length is 14 residues. Germline V CDR1 and CDR2: MNHEY, SVGAGI.

By sample share, this clone is medium-sized (0.01 to 0.1%). The CDR3 region is CASSQTIETGHQPQHF. CDR3 in DNA: TGCGCCAGCAGCCAAACTATCGAAACAGGCCACCAGCCCCAGCATTTT. This chain uses TRBV4-3 with TRBJ1-5, with a tentative D call TRBD1 (5 bases). CDR1 is LGHNA and CDR2 is YSLEER in the germline V gene. V lost 2 bases, J lost 7 bases, and 18 bases lay in between. This CDR3 is built from 16 residues.

The chain links TRBV19 to TRBJ2-3; tentatively, D is TRBD1 (5 bases). Per the germline V gene, CDR1 is LNHDA and CDR2 is SQIVND (reference sequence). The CDR3 consists of 13 residues. With 5 bases removed from V and 11 bases from J, the gap between germline ends came to 17 bases. CDR3 sequence reads: CASSGSETEEQYF. CDR3 nucleotides: TGTGCCAGTAGTGGGTCAGAGACAGAAGAGCAGTATTTT.

This clone is termed medium-sized. V and J are TRBV4-2 and TRBJ2-7; 11 nucleotides align to TRBD1. V lost 0 bases and J lost 3; bases outside the gene matches: 4. This CDR3 region has 16 residues. Germline V lookup: CDR1 LGHNA, CDR2 YNFKEQ. Here the CDR3 DNA reads TGTGCCAGCAGCCAAGATGGGACAGGGGGAAGCTACGAGCAGTACTTC. This gives the protein CASSQDGTGGSYEQYF.

V and J are TRBV27 and TRBJ2-2; D possibly corresponds to TRBD2 (6 bases). Per the germline V gene, CDR1 is MNHEY and CDR2 is SMNVEV (reference sequence). This CDR3 region has 15 residues. V lost 6 bases and J lost 8, with 19 bases in between. The CDR3 spells CASSPFFGSGGELFF. CDR3 coding DNA: TGTGCCAGCAGCCCCTTCTTCGGGAGTGGAGGGGAGCTGTTTTTT.

This sequence joins TRBV7-9 and TRBJ2-7; 9 bases are a match to TRBD2. V was pared by 3 bases and J by 4 bases, with 4 bases of the junction left unmatched. Per the germline V gene, CDR1 is SEHNR and CDR2 is FQNEAQ (reference sequence). CDR3 length: 14 amino acids. For the CDR3, the DNA is TGTGCCAGCAGCTTTAGCGGGAGAGATTACGAGCAGTACTTC. Residues: CASSFSGRDYEQYF.

This rearrangement joins TRBV4-1 to TRBJ1-5, with TRBD1 as a possible D gene (5 bases). With 2 bases removed from V and 0 bases from J, the gap between germline ends came to 11 bases. This CDR3 is 16 amino acids long. Germline assignment: CDR1 MGHRA and CDR2 YSYEKL. This CDR3 reads CASSQMTANSNQPQHF. The CDR3 DNA sequence: TGCGCCAGCAGCCAAATGACAGCGAATAGCAATCAGCCCCAGCATTTT.

The chain has TRBV10-3 and TRBJ2-7; D ambiguous. CDR1 ENHRY and CDR2 SYGVKD come from the germline V gene. This CDR3 spans 12 amino acids. Trimming took off 3 bases at V and 4 bases at J, with 7 bases between the two ends. CDR3 nucleotide sequence: TGTGCCATCAGTGACCGCGTTTACGAGCAGTACTTC. Protein: CAISDRVYEQYF.